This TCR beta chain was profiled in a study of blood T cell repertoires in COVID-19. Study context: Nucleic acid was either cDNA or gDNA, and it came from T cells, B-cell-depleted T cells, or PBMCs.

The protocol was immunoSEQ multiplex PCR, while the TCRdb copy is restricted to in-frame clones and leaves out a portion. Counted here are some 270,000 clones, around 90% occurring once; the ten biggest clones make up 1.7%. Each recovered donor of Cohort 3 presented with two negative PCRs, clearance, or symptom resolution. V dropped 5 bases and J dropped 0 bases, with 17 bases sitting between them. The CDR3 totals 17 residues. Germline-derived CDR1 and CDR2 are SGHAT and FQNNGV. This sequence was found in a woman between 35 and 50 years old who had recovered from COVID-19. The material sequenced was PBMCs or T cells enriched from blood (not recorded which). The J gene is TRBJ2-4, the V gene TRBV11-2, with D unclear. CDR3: CASSHITVGVAKNIQYF. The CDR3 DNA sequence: TGTGCCAGCAGCCACATCACCGTTGGTGTAGCCAAAAACATTCAGTACTTC.